This T cell receptor beta chain was sequenced during a study of regulatory T cells in long-lasting Graves disease. Construction of TCR beta libraries relied on iRepertoire HTBI primers and on Arm-PCR targeting CDR3 regions. TCRdb called the multiplex PCR reads again in MiXCR, with one record for every CDR3 protein. The profile shows 400,000 to 500,000 distinct CDR3 sequences, roughly 21% of them singletons. The germline V gene encodes CDR1 SGHRS and CDR2 YFSETQ. Between the trimmed V and J ends, which lost 1 base and 10 bases, there was a span of 18 bases. The CDR3 has 16 amino acids. Findings and caveats of the study: Study of thyroid tissue was not done, with only peripheral blood studied. Persistent disease was associated with favored TRBV28 usage and with favored use of TRBJ1-2 and TRBJ2-5.

This sample's time point: persistent/refractory GD, antithyroid drugs over 5 years with positive TRAb. RNA isolated from PBMCs was used to make the TCR library. This clonotype occurred a few times. Antigen specificity is unknown. This TCR derives from a female donor with Graves disease. The V call is TRBV5-1, the J call TRBJ1-6, with D possibly TRBD1 on 6 matching bases. The specimen comprised peripheral blood mononuclear cells (PBMCs), sampled when the disease was refractory, from a patient treated with antithyroid drugs. DNA for the CDR3: TGCGCCAGCAGCTTGCGACAGGCCATCTCTAACTCACCCCTCCACTTT. Encoded protein: CASSLRQAISNSPLHF.